The rows below give T cell receptor beta chains drawn from one sample of a study of post-analysis software for immune sequencing data. TCRdb used MiXCR to reprocess the PCR reads, holding one entry per CDR3 protein. The sample includes 150,000 to 200,000 distinct CDR3 sequences, approximately 30% of them seen just once. What was sequenced was blood. The receptor set was obtained from a girl between 10 and 17 years old with multiple sclerosis. CDR3s include the opening cysteine and the closing phenylalanine or tryptophan. D genes are given only for firm matches. Where a row states a size, it is once, few, many or the class of an expanded clone; other rows omit it.

cdr3_length,v_call,j_call,d_call,clone_size,cdr3_aa,cdr3_nt
14,TRBV20-1,TRBJ2-7,.,many,CSARDRYLSYEQYF,TGCAGTGCTAGAGACAGGTACCTCTCCTACGAGCAGTACTTC
16,TRBV14,TRBJ2-1,TRBD2,.,CASRPTSGTSYNEQFF,TGTGCCAGCAGACCCACTAGCGGGACGTCCTACAATGAGCAGTTCTTC
13,TRBV29-1,TRBJ1-2,TRBD1,many,CSVARDRVNGYTF,TGCAGCGTCGCACGGGACAGGGTGAATGGCTACACCTTC
17,TRBV7-9,TRBJ2-1,TRBD1,few,CASSTWDTGTGNNEQFF,TGTGCCAGCAGCACCTGGGACACCGGGACAGGGAACAATGAGCAGTTCTTC
13,TRBV27,TRBJ1-1,.,few,CASSYEHNTEAFF,TGTGCCAGCAGTTACGAGCATAACACTGAAGCTTTCTTT
16,TRBV9,TRBJ2-3,TRBD1,.,CASSETTGKLADTQYF,TGTGCCAGCAGCGAAACGACAGGGAAACTAGCAGATACGCAGTATTTT
10,TRBV27,TRBJ2-1,.,.,CASGANEQFF,TGTGCCAGCGGCGCCAATGAGCAGTTCTTC
13,TRBV5-8,TRBJ1-2,.,few,CASSRPGNYGYTF,TGTGCCAGCAGCCGACCAGGGAACTATGGCTACACCTTC
17,TRBV30,TRBJ2-7,.,.,CAWGVGTSGSKTYEQDF,.
14,TRBV9,TRBJ2-3,.,many,CASSDHFPADTQYF,TGTGCCAGCAGCGACCACTTCCCGGCGGATACGCAGTATTTT
13,TRBV10-3,TRBJ1-5,.,.,CAVSEVLNQPQHF,TGTGCCGTCAGTGAAGTCCTTAATCAGCCCCAGCATTTT
17,TRBV2,TRBJ2-5,.,few,CASSEFGRRWDQETQYF,TGTGCCAGCAGTGAATTCGGTCGGAGATGGGACCAAGAGACCCAGTACTTC
16,TRBV12-3/TRBV12-4,TRBJ2-7,TRBD2,.,CASRLAGDDAVNEQYF,TGTGCCAGCAGGCTAGCGGGAGACGACGCGGTTAATGAGCAGTACTTC
18,TRBV5-1,TRBJ1-1,.,many,CASSLGMGAAQVNTEAFF,TGCGCCAGCAGCTTGGGGATGGGGGCCGCCCAGGTGAACACTGAAGCTTTCTTT
15,TRBV29-1,TRBJ2-1,TRBD2,.,CSIRATRLAGLPQFF,TGCAGCATTCGAGCGACGAGACTAGCCGGTTTACCGCAGTTCTTC
16,TRBV6-1,TRBJ2-1,TRBD2,few,CASSELVTSGIYEQFF,TGTGCCAGCAGTGAATTGGTGACTAGCGGGATTTATGAGCAGTTCTTC
12,TRBV13,TRBJ2-1,.,.,CASSFRLKEQFF,TGTGCCAGCAGCTTCCGACTCAAGGAGCAGTTCTTC
13,TRBV27,TRBJ2-7,.,few,CASSFAGAYEQYF,TGTGCCAGCAGTTTCGCAGGGGCCTACGAGCAGTACTTC
15,TRBV3-1,TRBJ2-5,.,few,CASSHRDGLQETQYF,TGTGCCAGCAGCCACAGGGACGGCCTCCAAGAGACCCAGTACTTC
23,TRBV4-1,TRBJ1-2,.,many,CASSQDRRTTGLRPFGTIHGYTF,TGCGCCAGCAGCCAAGATCGGAGGACAACAGGTCTCAGGCCATTCGGGACAATCCATGGCTACACCTTC
16,TRBV5-1,TRBJ2-1,.,many,CASSPLSGTYYNEQFF,TGCGCCAGCAGCCCGCTTAGCGGAACCTATTACAATGAGCAGTTCTTC
13,TRBV7-9,TRBJ2-3,.,.,CASSHSSTDTQYF,TGTGCCAGCAGCCACAGTAGCACAGATACGCAGTATTTT
15,TRBV6-5,TRBJ1-1,.,few,CASSYSIFGNTEAFF,TGTGCCAGCAGTTACTCGATCTTTGGGAACACTGAAGCTTTCTTT
14,TRBV30,TRBJ2-7,.,.,CAWSPEVGPYEQYF,TGTGCCTGGAGTCCAGAGGTCGGCCCCTACGAGCAGTACTTC
12,TRBV12-3/TRBV12-4,TRBJ1-2,.,.,CASRGDNYGYTF,TGTGCCAGCCGTGGAGACAACTATGGCTACACCTTC
14,TRBV20-1,TRBJ1-2,TRBD1,many,CSATGDREEYGYTF,TGCAGTGCTACCGGGGACAGGGAGGAGTATGGCTACACCTTC
16,TRBV20-1,TRBJ2-1,.,.,CSALPMSRGPYNEQFF,TGCAGTGCCCTGCCCATGAGCAGGGGACCCTACAATGAGCAGTTCTTC
15,TRBV4-1,TRBJ2-7,TRBD1,many,CASSQRTGPTYEQYF,TGCGCCAGCAGCCAGAGGACAGGACCAACCTACGAGCAGTACTTC
15,TRBV6-2/TRBV6-3,TRBJ2-5,.,few,CASSYSKGQRYTQYF,TGTGCCAGCAGTTACTCGAAGGGCCAGAGATATACCCAGTACTTC
16,TRBV6-6,TRBJ1-5,.,few,CASSYSVAGSTQPQHF,TGTGCCAGCAGTTACTCGGTTGCAGGGTCTACCCAGCCCCAGCATTTT
16,TRBV7-2,TRBJ2-3,TRBD1,.,CASSTAGTGFTNTQYF,TGTGCCAGCAGCACAGCCGGGACAGGCTTCACGAATACGCAGTATTTT
14,TRBV7-9,TRBJ2-1,.,few,CASSLRDLSPEQFF,TGTGCCAGCAGCTTAAGGGACCTATCACCTGAGCAGTTCTTC
14,TRBV28,TRBJ2-1,.,.,CACDGSGPYNEQFF,TGTGCCTGCGATGGAAGCGGACCCTACAATGAGCAGTTCTTC
15,TRBV28,TRBJ1-4,.,.,CASSSAGSFNEKLFF,TGTGCCAGCAGTTCCGCCGGGAGCTTTAATGAAAAACTGTTTTTT
16,TRBV20-1,TRBJ2-3,TRBD2,.,CSATPSGGQYTDTQYF,TGCAGTGCAACCCCCAGCGGGGGGCAGTACACAGATACGCAGTATTTT
14,TRBV6-5,TRBJ1-4,.,many,CASSYSITNEKLFF,TGTGCCAGCAGTTACTCGATTACTAATGAAAAACTGTTTTTT
14,TRBV12-3/TRBV12-4,TRBJ2-3,.,.,CASSLVLSADTQYF,TGTGCCAGCAGTTTAGTGCTGAGCGCAGATACGCAGTATTTT
14,TRBV10-2,TRBJ2-1,.,.,CASSETPPGDEQFF,TGCGCCAGCAGCGAAACCCCGCCCGGAGATGAGCAGTTCTTC
15,TRBV11-1,TRBJ2-1,TRBD2,many,CASSIPSGSYNEQFF,TGTGCCAGCAGCATCCCTAGCGGGAGTTACAATGAGCAGTTCTTC
15,TRBV27,TRBJ2-7,TRBD2,many,CASRTSGSLSYEQYF,TGTGCCAGCAGGACTAGCGGGTCTCTCTCCTACGAGCAGTACTTC
16,TRBV12-3/TRBV12-4,TRBJ1-1,TRBD1,.,CASEYGARGLLTEAFF,TGTGCCAGCGAGTACGGGGCCAGGGGGTTGCTCACTGAAGCTTTCTTT
15,TRBV20-1,TRBJ2-5,.,.,CSARDPREYQETQYF,TGCAGTGCTAGAGATCCCCGGGAGTACCAAGAGACCCAGTACTTC
14,TRBV12-3/TRBV12-4,TRBJ2-5,.,.,CASSSGRVGETQYF,TGTGCCAGCAGTTCCGGACGGGTGGGGGAGACCCAGTACTTC
15,TRBV11-2,TRBJ1-5,TRBD1,.,CASSFGTGSDQPQHF,TGTGCCAGCAGCTTTGGGACAGGGAGCGATCAGCCCCAGCATTTT
13,TRBV12-3/TRBV12-4,TRBJ2-3,TRBD1,many,CASSDRGSDTQYF,TGTGCCAGCAGTGACAGGGGTTCAGATACGCAGTATTTT
13,TRBV6-5,TRBJ1-2,.,many,CASSLSPVYGYTF,TGTGCCAGCAGCTTAAGCCCAGTCTATGGCTACACCTTC
14,TRBV5-5,TRBJ1-5,.,few,CASSRTAGDQPQHF,TGTGCCAGCAGCCGGACGGCGGGAGATCAGCCCCAGCATTTT
16,TRBV15,TRBJ2-7,TRBD2,many,CATAHLAGAWVGEQYF,TGTGCCACGGCCCACTTAGCGGGAGCCTGGGTTGGTGAGCAGTACTTC
13,TRBV29-1,TRBJ1-1,.,many,CSVEGPANTEAFF,TGCAGCGTGGAGGGACCCGCGAACACTGAAGCTTTCTTT
13,TRBV27,TRBJ1-1,TRBD1,many,CASSLTGGTEAFF,TGTGCCAGCAGTTTGACAGGGGGCACTGAAGCTTTCTTT
17,TRBV2,TRBJ2-3,.,.,CASPPGGEGPRADTQYF,TGTGCCAGTCCACCGGGGGGCGAGGGACCCCGCGCAGATACGCAGTATTTT
17,TRBV12-3/TRBV12-4,TRBJ2-3,TRBD2,.,CASSTPGLAELTDTQYF,TGTGCCAGCAGTACTCCGGGACTAGCGGAACTCACAGATACGCAGTATTTT
20,TRBV4-2,TRBJ2-2,TRBD2,few,CASSQDGAGLAGGDTGELFF,TGTGCCAGCAGCCAAGACGGGGCCGGGCTAGCGGGAGGGGACACCGGGGAGCTGTTTTTT
15,TRBV27,TRBJ2-1,.,.,CASSLLPSSYNERFF,TGTGCCAGCAGTCTCCTTCCGAGCTCCTACAATGAGCGGTTCTTC
15,TRBV5-4,TRBJ2-3,.,many,CASGERESSTDTQYF,TGTGCCAGCGGTGAAAGGGAGAGTAGCACAGATACGCAGTATTTT